Each of the 11 T cell receptor beta chains below was sequenced from the same sample in a study of blood T cell repertoires in COVID-19. Produced via immunoSEQ multiplex PCR; TCRdb's table is partial and in-frame only. The top ten hold 6.5% to 8% of the sample, which has approximately 280,000 clones, 75% to 95% seen once. The sequencing input was peripheral blood. The receptor set was obtained from a woman aged 25 to 39 with COVID-19, enrolled during active disease.

The chain couples TRBV30 to TRBJ1-5, with 8 bases lining up with TRBD1. With 5 bases clipped from V and 5 bases from J, the junction kept 11 bases outside the gene matches. The CDR3 length is 15 residues. Germline CDR1 and CDR2: GTSNPN and SVGIG (reference sequence). The CDR3, as DNA: TGTGCCTGGGCCCACACACAGGGGGGGGATCAGCCCCAGCATTTT. This sequence encodes CAWAHTQGGDQPQHF.

This chain links TRBV7-9 with TRBJ2-7, with D possibly being TRBD2 (6 bases). Per germline, CDR1 SEHNR and CDR2 FQNEAQ (reference sequence). The V gene lost 10 bases and the J gene lost 6 bases, with 19 bases spanning the gap. The CDR3 loop spans 13 amino acids. CDR3 DNA sequence: TGTGCCACTTCACGGCAGGGAGGCGGCGAGCAGTACTTC. Translated, it gives CATSRQGGGEQYF.

This clone was seen just once. This chain connects TRBV6-5 to TRBJ1-3; D gene unclear. The V end lost 11 bases, the J end lost 2 bases, and 13 bases lay between the germline ends. This CDR3 is 13 amino acids long. CDR1 and CDR2 (germline): MNHEY, SVGAGI. The chain's CDR3 is CAEGGDPGNTIYF. CDR3 bases: TGTGCCGAGGGTGGAGACCCTGGAAACACCATATATTTT.

The rearrangement uses TRBV19 and TRBJ1-1, with D perhaps TRBD1 (5 bases). Germline CDR1 and CDR2: LNHDA and SQIVND (reference sequence). The V end lost 5 bases, the J end lost 4 bases, and 17 bases lay between the germline ends. There are 15 residues in the CDR3. The CDR3 region is CASSLLGPGGTEAFF. The CDR3 nucleotides are TGTGCCAGTAGTCTTCTCGGACCGGGGGGCACTGAAGCTTTCTTT.

The genes are TRBV12-5 and TRBJ2-2, with 11 nucleotides matching TRBD2. This CDR3 contains 17 residues. Trimming at V came to 0 bases and at J to 0 bases, leaving 0 bases not matched to a gene. Looked up from germline, CDR1 is LGHNT and CDR2 is FRNRAP. The CDR3 coding sequence is TGTGCTAGTGGTTTGGTACTAGCGGGAGCGAACACCGGGGAGCTGTTTTTT. It specifies CASGLVLAGANTGELFF.

The gene calls are TRBV11-2 and TRBJ2-5, with D tentatively TRBD2 (7 bases). Germline assignment: CDR1 SGHAT and CDR2 FQNNGV. This CDR3 is 14 amino acids long. Deletions cut 5 bases from V and 5 bases from J, with 15 bases between. CDR3 protein: CASSGRWGGETQYF. The CDR3 nucleotides read TGTGCCAGCAGCGGCCGGTGGGGGGGCGAGACCCAGTACTTC.

This clone was observed a few times. V gene TRBV29-1 combines with J gene TRBJ1-1; the D is unclear. The V end lost 7 bases, the J end lost 1 base, and 13 bases lay between the germline ends. Germline V gene data show CDR1 as SQVTM and CDR2 as ANQGSEA. This CDR3 contains 13 residues. CDR3 loop: CSARETGNTEAFF. The DNA of the CDR3 is TGCAGCGCCCGCGAGACGGGGAACACTGAAGCTTTCTTT. The whole variable domain, remainder taken from reference TRBV29-1 and TRBJ1-1, is SAVISQKPSRDICQRGTSLTIQCQVDSQVTMMFWYRQQPGQSLTLIATANQGSEATYESGFVIDKFPISRPNLTFSTLTVSNMSPEDSSIYLCSARETGNTEAFFGQGTRLTVV.

The chain employs TRBV6-1 and TRBJ1-5; no clear D. Deletions cut 3 bases from V and 9 bases from J, with 12 bases between. Germline CDR1 and CDR2: MNHNS and SASEGT. The CDR3 totals 13 residues. CDR3 residues: CASSEFRRGPQHF. As DNA, the CDR3 is TGTGCCAGCAGTGAGTTCCGTCGGGGGCCCCAGCATTTT.

The V and J genes are TRBV5-1 and TRBJ2-2, with D maybe TRBD1 (6 bases). The CDR3 has 17 residues. Trimming left V 3 bases short and J 0 bases short, with 15 bases between. CDR1 and CDR2 (germline): SGHRS, YFSETQ. The CDR3, as DNA: TGCGCCAGCAGCTGGGGGCTGAGGGCGTCGAACACCGGGGAGCTGTTTTTT. Its translation is CASSWGLRASNTGELFF.

This clone occurred once. The chain is built from TRBV7-6 and TRBJ1-1; D may be TRBD1 (6 bases). Germline-derived CDR1 and CDR2 are SGHVS and FNYEAQ. Trimming pared 5 bases from V and 8 bases from J, leaving 12 bases between. This CDR3 contains 12 residues. Here the CDR3 DNA reads TGTGCCAGCAGCCTAGGGGGGGGAGAAGCTTTCTTT. Translating it yields CASSLGGGEAFF.

The V and J genes are TRBV19 and TRBJ2-5; D is possibly TRBD1 (5 bases). CDR1 and CDR2 from the germline V gene are LNHDA and SQIVND (reference sequence). The CDR3 spans 12 residues. Between the trimmed V and J ends, which lost 4 bases and 3 bases, there was a span of 6 bases. This CDR3 is CASSKGEETQYF. In DNA form, the CDR3 reads TGTGCCAGTAGTAAAGGGGAAGAGACCCAGTACTTC.